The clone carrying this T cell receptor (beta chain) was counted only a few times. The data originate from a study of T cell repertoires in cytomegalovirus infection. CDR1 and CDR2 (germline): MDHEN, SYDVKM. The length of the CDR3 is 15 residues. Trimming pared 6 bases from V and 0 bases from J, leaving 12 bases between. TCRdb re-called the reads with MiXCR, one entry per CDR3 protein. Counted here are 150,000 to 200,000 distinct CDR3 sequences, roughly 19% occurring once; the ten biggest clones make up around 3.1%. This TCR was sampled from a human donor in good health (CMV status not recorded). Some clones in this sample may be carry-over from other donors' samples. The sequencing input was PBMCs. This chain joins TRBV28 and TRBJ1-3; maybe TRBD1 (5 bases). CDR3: CASRLQAYSGNTIYF. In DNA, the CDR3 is TGTGCCAGCAGACTACAGGCATACTCTGGAAACACCATATATTTT.